A selection of T cell receptor beta chains follows, all from one sample in a study of T cells in Graves' hyperthyroidism and ophthalmopathy. TCRdb re-derived calls from the multiplex PCR reads in MiXCR, one entry per CDR3 protein. The table lists fewer than 650,000 distinct CDR3 sequences, around 14% of them singletons. The specimen was blood. Source of these receptors: a woman in her 30s with Graves' hyperthyroidism that later progressed to Graves' ophthalmopathy. CDR3s include the opening cysteine and the closing phenylalanine or tryptophan. The order of the fields is D gene, CDR3 length, clone size, V gene, J gene, CDR3 protein, CDR3 DNA. D genes are given only for firm matches. Expanded clones are given a class, and other clones once, few, many or no size at all.

d_gene: TRBD1; len: 16; abundance: NA; v_gene: TRBV11-2; j_gene: TRBJ1-6; CDR3aa: CASSLGTGNLNSPLHF; CDR3nt: TGTGCCAGCAGCTTAGGGACAGGAAACCTTAATTCACCCCTCCACTTT
d_gene: NA; len: 15; abundance: few; v_gene: TRBV9; j_gene: TRBJ2-1; CDR3aa: CASSVYQGGGNEQFF; CDR3nt: TGTGCCAGCAGCGTATACCAAGGAGGGGGGAATGAGCAGTTCTTC
d_gene: NA; len: 16; abundance: few; v_gene: TRBV28; j_gene: TRBJ2-1; CDR3aa: CASSSWATEAYNEQFF; CDR3nt: TGTGCCAGCAGCTCTTGGGCGACAGAGGCCTACAATGAGCAGTTCTTC
d_gene: NA; len: 16; abundance: NA; v_gene: TRBV4-1; j_gene: TRBJ2-3; CDR3aa: CASSLQGSPSTDTQYF; CDR3nt: TGCGCCAGCAGCTTACAGGGCTCCCCAAGCACAGATACGCAGTATTTT
d_gene: NA; len: 13; abundance: NA; v_gene: TRBV7-9; j_gene: TRBJ2-7; CDR3aa: CASSLKGAYEQYF; CDR3nt: TGTGCCAGCAGCTTAAAGGGCGCCTACGAGCAGTACTTC
d_gene: TRBD1; len: 18; abundance: many; v_gene: TRBV11-2; j_gene: TRBJ2-6; CDR3aa: CASSFHGTGPSGANVLTF; CDR3nt: TGTGCCAGCAGCTTCCACGGGACAGGTCCCTCTGGGGCCAACGTCCTGACTTTC
d_gene: TRBD1; len: 16; abundance: many; v_gene: TRBV19; j_gene: TRBJ1-5; CDR3aa: CASSARGQRGNQPQHF; CDR3nt: TGTGCCAGTAGTGCGAGGGGGCAAAGAGGGAATCAGCCCCAGCATTTT
d_gene: TRBD2; len: 19; abundance: many; v_gene: TRBV6-1; j_gene: TRBJ2-1; CDR3aa: CASTVKGFIAGPRDNEQFF; CDR3nt: TGTGCCAGCACCGTAAAGGGGTTTATAGCGGGTCCCCGGGACAATGAGCAGTTCTTC
d_gene: TRBD1; len: 17; abundance: NA; v_gene: TRBV5-6; j_gene: TRBJ2-2; CDR3aa: CASRRSRDRVNTGELFF; CDR3nt: TGTGCCAGCAGGAGATCCCGGGACAGGGTGAACACCGGGGAGCTGTTTTTT
d_gene: NA; len: 13; abundance: many; v_gene: TRBV27; j_gene: TRBJ1-1; CDR3aa: CASHGVGDTEAFF; CDR3nt: TGTGCCAGCCACGGGGTCGGAGACACTGAAGCTTTCTTT
d_gene: NA; len: 13; abundance: many; v_gene: TRBV27; j_gene: TRBJ2-7; CDR3aa: CASSLDSRYEQYF; CDR3nt: TGTGCCAGCAGTTTAGACAGTAGATACGAGCAGTACTTC
d_gene: NA; len: 18; abundance: many; v_gene: TRBV24-1; j_gene: TRBJ2-2; CDR3aa: CATRPRLSHIGDAGELFF; CDR3nt: TGTGCCACCCGCCCGAGACTTTCTCACATCGGTGACGCCGGGGAGCTGTTTTTT
d_gene: NA; len: 14; abundance: many; v_gene: TRBV12-3/TRBV12-4; j_gene: TRBJ2-7; CDR3aa: CASSLGSPSGEQYF; CDR3nt: TGTGCCAGCAGTTTGGGGAGTCCCTCAGGCGAGCAGTACTTC
d_gene: NA; len: 13; abundance: few; v_gene: TRBV20-1; j_gene: TRBJ1-6; CDR3aa: CSALTESNSPLHF; CDR3nt: TGCAGTGCTTTGACAGAGTCTAATTCACCCCTCCACTTT
d_gene: TRBD1; len: 17; abundance: many; v_gene: TRBV6-1; j_gene: TRBJ2-5; CDR3aa: CASIRGTGGSRGETQYF; CDR3nt: TGTGCCAGCATAAGAGGGACAGGGGGCTCTAGGGGAGAGACCCAGTACTTC
d_gene: NA; len: 14; abundance: many; v_gene: TRBV20-1; j_gene: TRBJ1-1; CDR3aa: CSARDWAKNTEAFF; CDR3nt: TGCAGTGCTAGAGATTGGGCGAAGAACACTGAAGCTTTCTTT
d_gene: TRBD1; len: 14; abundance: many; v_gene: TRBV12-3/TRBV12-4; j_gene: TRBJ1-1; CDR3aa: CASSTGTANTEAFF; CDR3nt: TGTGCCAGCAGTACCGGGACAGCGAACACTGAAGCTTTCTTT
d_gene: TRBD1; len: 13; abundance: few; v_gene: TRBV29-1; j_gene: TRBJ1-1; CDR3aa: CSVVSRGLLEAFF; CDR3nt: TGCAGCGTTGTTAGCAGGGGGCTCCTAGAAGCTTTCTTT
d_gene: NA; len: 16; abundance: many; v_gene: TRBV7-8; j_gene: TRBJ2-5; CDR3aa: CASSWVAGAMEETQYF; CDR3nt: TGTGCCAGCAGCTGGGTCGCGGGGGCGATGGAAGAGACCCAGTACTTC
d_gene: NA; len: 13; abundance: many; v_gene: TRBV5-1; j_gene: TRBJ1-1; CDR3aa: CASRALLDTEAFF; CDR3nt: TGCGCCAGCAGAGCACTATTGGACACTGAAGCTTTCTTT
d_gene: NA; len: 13; abundance: NA; v_gene: TRBV29-1; j_gene: TRBJ1-4; CDR3aa: CSVVRRENEKLFF; CDR3nt: TGCAGCGTTGTGCGTAGGGAGAATGAAAAACTGTTTTTT
d_gene: NA; len: 12; abundance: many; v_gene: TRBV19; j_gene: TRBJ2-7; CDR3aa: CASSLGANEQYF; CDR3nt: TGTGCCAGTAGTCTTGGCGCTAACGAGCAGTACTTC
d_gene: NA; len: 15; abundance: many; v_gene: TRBV7-2; j_gene: TRBJ1-4; CDR3aa: CASSSYDGAGEKLFF; CDR3nt: TGTGCCAGCAGCTCCTATGATGGGGCTGGTGAAAAACTGTTTTTT
d_gene: NA; len: 16; abundance: NA; v_gene: TRBV6-5; j_gene: TRBJ2-7; CDR3aa: CASSYSYSSDPYEQYF; CDR3nt: TGTGCCAGCAGTTACTCCTACTCTAGCGATCCCTACGAGCAGTACTTC
d_gene: TRBD1; len: 16; abundance: many; v_gene: TRBV6-1; j_gene: TRBJ1-2; CDR3aa: CASSVPPGQKNYGYTF; CDR3nt: TGTGCCAGCAGCGTACCACCGGGACAGAAAAACTATGGCTACACCTTC
d_gene: NA; len: 15; abundance: many; v_gene: TRBV3-1; j_gene: TRBJ1-4; CDR3aa: CASSPTRGRNEKLFF; CDR3nt: TGTGCCAGCAGCCCTACCCGGGGCCGAAATGAAAAACTGTTTTTT
d_gene: NA; len: 15; abundance: few; v_gene: TRBV6-5; j_gene: TRBJ2-1; CDR3aa: CASSYSPGELNEQFF; CDR3nt: TGTGCCAGCAGTTACTCTCCGGGGGAGTTAAATGAGCAGTTCTTC
d_gene: TRBD2; len: 17; abundance: NA; v_gene: TRBV18; j_gene: TRBJ2-7; CDR3aa: CASSPDAGTSATYEQYF; CDR3nt: TGTGCCAGCTCACCAGACGCCGGGACTAGCGCCACCTACGAGCAGTACTTC
d_gene: TRBD1; len: 16; abundance: many; v_gene: TRBV27; j_gene: TRBJ1-6; CDR3aa: CASTRDRVAGNSPLHF; CDR3nt: TGTGCCAGCACCCGGGACAGGGTGGCCGGTAATTCACCCCTCCACTTT
d_gene: TRBD1; len: 14; abundance: many; v_gene: TRBV20-1; j_gene: TRBJ1-1; CDR3aa: CSARDPGQGAEAFF; CDR3nt: TGCAGTGCTCGCGATCCGGGACAGGGGGCTGAAGCTTTCTTT
d_gene: NA; len: 16; abundance: many; v_gene: TRBV7-2; j_gene: TRBJ1-2; CDR3aa: CASSLARQRANYGYTF; CDR3nt: TGTGCCAGCAGCTTAGCCCGACAGAGAGCTAACTATGGCTACACCTTC
d_gene: TRBD1; len: 13; abundance: many; v_gene: TRBV27; j_gene: TRBJ2-5; CDR3aa: CASGPNRGETQYF; CDR3nt: TGTGCCAGCGGACCTAACAGGGGAGAGACCCAGTACTTC
d_gene: NA; len: 16; abundance: NA; v_gene: TRBV7-2; j_gene: TRBJ1-3; CDR3aa: CASSQDWKSSGNTIYF; CDR3nt: TGTGCCAGCAGCCAAGATTGGAAGAGCTCTGGAAACACCATATATTTT
d_gene: TRBD2; len: 16; abundance: many; v_gene: TRBV7-2; j_gene: TRBJ2-1; CDR3aa: CASTPTGTSGNNEQFF; CDR3nt: TGTGCCAGTACGCCCACCGGGACTAGCGGCAACAATGAGCAGTTCTTC
d_gene: TRBD1; len: 16; abundance: many; v_gene: TRBV6-2/TRBV6-3; j_gene: TRBJ2-7; CDR3aa: CASSYREGQGAYEQYF; CDR3nt: TGTGCCAGCAGTTATAGGGAAGGACAGGGGGCCTACGAGCAGTACTTC
d_gene: TRBD1; len: 14; abundance: NA; v_gene: TRBV20-1; j_gene: TRBJ1-6; CDR3aa: CSATLGTANSPLHF; CDR3nt: TGCAGTGCAACCCTCGGGACAGCGAATTCACCCCTCCACTTT
d_gene: NA; len: 14; abundance: few; v_gene: TRBV12-5; j_gene: TRBJ1-3; CDR3aa: CASGIGTSGNTIYF; CDR3nt: TGTGCTAGTGGAATCGGGACATCCGGAAACACCATATATTTT
d_gene: TRBD2; len: 13; abundance: NA; v_gene: TRBV19; j_gene: TRBJ2-3; CDR3aa: CASRAGVADTQYF; CDR3nt: TGTGCCAGTCGAGCGGGGGTTGCGGATACGCAGTATTTT
d_gene: NA; len: 14; abundance: NA; v_gene: TRBV7-6; j_gene: TRBJ2-3; CDR3aa: CASSPLESTDTQYF; CDR3nt: TGTGCCAGCAGCCCGTTAGAGAGCACAGATACGCAGTATTTT
d_gene: TRBD2; len: 16; abundance: NA; v_gene: TRBV9; j_gene: TRBJ2-5; CDR3aa: CASSAQLAGGAETQYF; CDR3nt: TGTGCCAGCAGCGCCCAACTAGCGGGAGGGGCGGAGACCCAGTACTTC
d_gene: NA; len: 14; abundance: many; v_gene: TRBV3-1; j_gene: TRBJ1-5; CDR3aa: CASSQGGAGQPQHF; CDR3nt: TGTGCCAGCAGCCAAGGCGGGGCCGGACAGCCCCAGCATTTT
d_gene: NA; len: 16; abundance: NA; v_gene: TRBV4-1; j_gene: TRBJ2-7; CDR3aa: CASSQDPGPKSYEQYF; CDR3nt: TGCGCCAGCAGCCAAGATCCCGGGCCCAAATCCTACGAGCAGTACTTC
d_gene: TRBD1; len: 17; abundance: NA; v_gene: TRBV15; j_gene: TRBJ1-4; CDR3aa: CATSTDRSRDRVEKLFF; CDR3nt: TGTGCCACCAGCACCGACAGGAGCCGGGACAGGGTAGAAAAACTGTTTTTT
d_gene: NA; len: 15; abundance: NA; v_gene: TRBV11-2; j_gene: TRBJ2-3; CDR3aa: CASSFTASSTDTQYF; CDR3nt: TGTGCCAGCAGCTTTACGGCTTCTAGCACAGATACGCAGTATTTT
d_gene: NA; len: 15; abundance: few; v_gene: TRBV7-2; j_gene: TRBJ2-7; CDR3aa: CASSLIIDGNREQYF; CDR3nt: TGTGCCAGCAGCTTAATTATCGACGGGAACCGCGAGCAGTACTTC
d_gene: NA; len: 11; abundance: NA; v_gene: TRBV6-1; j_gene: TRBJ2-5; CDR3aa: CTSTKQETQYF; CDR3nt: TGTACCAGCACCAAACAAGAGACCCAGTACTTC
d_gene: TRBD1; len: 16; abundance: few; v_gene: TRBV6-2/TRBV6-3; j_gene: TRBJ2-3; CDR3aa: CASRLRGQGALSTQYF; CDR3nt: TGTGCCAGCAGGCTACGGGGGCAGGGGGCGCTGAGTACGCAGTATTTT
d_gene: TRBD2; len: 15; abundance: few; v_gene: TRBV19; j_gene: TRBJ2-2; CDR3aa: CASSISSGIFVGLFF; CDR3nt: TGTGCCAGTAGTATCTCTAGCGGGATATTCGTTGGGCTGTTTTTT